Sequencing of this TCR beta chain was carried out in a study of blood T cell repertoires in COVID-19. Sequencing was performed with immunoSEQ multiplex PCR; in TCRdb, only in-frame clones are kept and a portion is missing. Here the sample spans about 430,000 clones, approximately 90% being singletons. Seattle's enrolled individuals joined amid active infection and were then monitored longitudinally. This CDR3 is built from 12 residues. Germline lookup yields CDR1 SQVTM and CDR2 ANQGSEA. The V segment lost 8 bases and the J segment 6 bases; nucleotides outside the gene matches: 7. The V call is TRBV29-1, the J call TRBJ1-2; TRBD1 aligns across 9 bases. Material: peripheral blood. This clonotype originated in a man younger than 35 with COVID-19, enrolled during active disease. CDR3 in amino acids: CSFTGTGHGYTF. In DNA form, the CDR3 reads TGCAGCTTCACCGGGACAGGGCATGGCTACACCTTC.